This TCR beta chain was found in a study of T cell responses to AZD1222 COVID-19 vaccine. TCRdb's copy holds only in-frame clones and misses some; the assay was immunoSEQ multiplex PCR. This table has some 99,000 clones, 88% appearing once. V lost 8 bases and J lost 4, with 6 bases in between. CDR1 and CDR2 (germline): SGHDN, FVKESK. CDR3 size: 11 residues. This clone was seen just once. Its target is not known. Study results and caveats: Just a handful of AZD1222 recipients tested seropositive at baseline. Two AZD1222 administrations were followed by greater Spike-specific TCR breadth and depth. The repertoires were collected only after the peak T cell response.

The chain uses TRBV14 and TRBJ1-3; D is unclear. The specimen was peripheral blood, collected 28 days after the second AZD1222 dose. This clonotype was obtained from an adult who received the AZD1222 COVID-19 vaccine. Here the CDR3 DNA reads TGTGCCAGCGGACGGGGAAACACCATATATTTT. This codes for CASGRGNTIYF. Combining the CDR3 with reference TRBV14 and TRBJ1-3 gives the whole variable domain EAGVTQFPSHSVIEKGQTVTLRCDPISGHDNLYWYRRVMGKEIKFLLHFVKESKQDESGMPNNRFLAERTGGTYSTLKVQPAELEDSGVYFCASGRGNTIYFGEGSWLTVV.